This T cell receptor (beta chain) was documented in a study of vaccination and CD4 T cells after COVID-19. Study-wide context: Vaccinees got either two BNT162b2 doses or two mRNA-1273 doses. Control cultures received a CEFX pool, an HIV-1 Nef pool, or no peptide.

This sample's treatment: 10-day PBMC culture with coronavirus spike peptide pools or control peptides (ViraFEST assay). Fresh medium (containing IL-2) replaced half the medium on days 3 and 7. With the Oncomine TCR Beta short-read assay, DNA from cultured CD4+ T cells was sequenced. Researchers extracted genomic DNA from CD4+ T cells that had been cultured. TCRdb re-derived calls from the PCR reads in MiXCR, one entry per CDR3 protein. Of roughly 20,000 distinct CDR3 sequences listed, more than 40% are singletons. Trimming removed 1 base from V and 5 bases from J; junction bases left unmatched: 10. The CDR3 is 17 amino acids. CDR1 SGHVS and CDR2 FNYEAQ come from the germline V gene. Remarks on this clonotype: Its cognate antigen is unknown.

This clonotype was obtained from a human donor who had recovered from COVID-19. Material: CD4+ T cells from blood, cultured in vitro, obtained before SARS-CoV-2 vaccination. The chain uses TRBV7-6 and TRBJ2-5; 10 bases map to TRBD1. CDR3 in amino acids: CASSLGLATGGGETQYF. The CDR3, as DNA: TGTGCCAGCAGCTTAGGACTTGCGACAGGGGGCGGTGAGACCCAGTACTTC.